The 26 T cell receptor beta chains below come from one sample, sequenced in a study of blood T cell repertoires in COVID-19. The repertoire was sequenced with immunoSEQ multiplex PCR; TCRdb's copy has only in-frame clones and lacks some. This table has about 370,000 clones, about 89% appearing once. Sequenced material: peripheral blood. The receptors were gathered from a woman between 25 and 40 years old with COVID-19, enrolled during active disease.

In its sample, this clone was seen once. The CDR3 spells CASSYVSYTEAFF. The DNA of the CDR3 is TGTGCCAGCAGTTATGTGTCCTACACTGAAGCTTTCTTT. The V call is TRBV6-1, the J call TRBJ1-1, with unresolved D. Deletions cut 5 bases from V and 3 bases from J, with 10 bases between. The CDR3 consists of 13 residues. Germline CDR1 is MNHNS and CDR2 is SASEGT.

CDR3 sequence (DNA): TGTGCCAGCAGTGAGGAGGTGAACACTGAAGCTTTCTTT. Its translation: CASSEEVNTEAFF. V is TRBV2 and J is TRBJ1-1; no firm D call. Per germline, CDR1 SNHLY and CDR2 FYNNEI. This CDR3 is 13 amino acids long. Trimming removed 3 bases from V and 0 bases from J, with 5 bases in between.

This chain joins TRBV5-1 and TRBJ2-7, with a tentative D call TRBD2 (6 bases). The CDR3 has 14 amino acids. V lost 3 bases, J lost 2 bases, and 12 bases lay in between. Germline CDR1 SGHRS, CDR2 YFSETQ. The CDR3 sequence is CASSSGVETYEQYF. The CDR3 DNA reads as TGCGCCAGCAGCTCGGGGGTCGAAACCTACGAGCAGTACTTC.

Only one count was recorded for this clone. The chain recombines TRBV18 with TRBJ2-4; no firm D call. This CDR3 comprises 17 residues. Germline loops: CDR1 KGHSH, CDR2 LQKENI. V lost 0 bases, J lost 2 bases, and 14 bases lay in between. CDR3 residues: CASSPPRTQASKNIQYF. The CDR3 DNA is TGTGCCAGCTCACCACCGAGAACGCAGGCGTCCAAAAACATTCAGTACTTC.

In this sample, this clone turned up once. The CDR3, as DNA: TGTGCCATCAGTGAGCCCAACTATTCTAGAGAGCAGTACGTC. The encoded protein is CAISEPNYSREQYV. The chain links TRBV10-3 to TRBJ2-7; no reliable D call. In germline, CDR1 is ENHRY, CDR2 SYGVKD. V lost 2 bases, J lost 7 bases, and 15 bases lay in between. The CDR3 sequence is 14 residues long.

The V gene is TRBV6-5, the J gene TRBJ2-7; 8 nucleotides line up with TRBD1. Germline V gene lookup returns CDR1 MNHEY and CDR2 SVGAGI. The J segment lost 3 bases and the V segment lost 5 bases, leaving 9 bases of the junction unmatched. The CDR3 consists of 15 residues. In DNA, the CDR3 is TGTGCCAGCAGTAGATCCGGGACAGGTAACTACGAGCAGTACGTC. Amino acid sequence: CASSRSGTGNYEQYV.

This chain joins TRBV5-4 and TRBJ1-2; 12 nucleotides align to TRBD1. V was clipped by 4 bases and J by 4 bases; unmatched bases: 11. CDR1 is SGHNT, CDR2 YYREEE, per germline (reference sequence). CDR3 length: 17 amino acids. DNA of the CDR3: TGTGCCAGCAGCCGGGGGACAGGGGGCAATGGAGCCTATGGCTACACCTTC. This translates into CASSRGTGGNGAYGYTF.

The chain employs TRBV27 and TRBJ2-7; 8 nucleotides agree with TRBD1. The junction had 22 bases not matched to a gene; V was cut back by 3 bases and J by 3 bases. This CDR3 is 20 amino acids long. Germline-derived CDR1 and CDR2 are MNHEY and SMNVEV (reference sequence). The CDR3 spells CASSFPKLGTGPLAGYEQYV. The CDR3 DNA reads TGTGCCAGCAGTTTCCCTAAACTCGGGACAGGCCCTCTCGCCGGCTACGAGCAGTACGTC.

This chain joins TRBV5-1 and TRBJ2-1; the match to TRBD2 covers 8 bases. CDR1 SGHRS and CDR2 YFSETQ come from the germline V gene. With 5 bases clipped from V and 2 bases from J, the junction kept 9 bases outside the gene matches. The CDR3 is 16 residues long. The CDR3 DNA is TGCGCCAGCAGGCCGGTAGCGGGGCGTACCTACAATGAGCAGTTCTTC. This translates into CASRPVAGRTYNEQFF.

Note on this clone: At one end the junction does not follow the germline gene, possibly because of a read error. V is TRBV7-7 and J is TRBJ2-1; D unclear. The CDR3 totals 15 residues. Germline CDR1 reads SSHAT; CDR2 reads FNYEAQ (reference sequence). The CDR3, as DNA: TGTGCTAGCAGCTTTTGGGCAGCATCCTACAATGAGCAGTTCTTC. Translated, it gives CASSFWAASYNEQFF.

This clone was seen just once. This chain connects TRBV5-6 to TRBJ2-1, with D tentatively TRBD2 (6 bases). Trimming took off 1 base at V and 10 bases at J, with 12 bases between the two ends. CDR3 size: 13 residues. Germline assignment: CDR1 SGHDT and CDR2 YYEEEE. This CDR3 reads CASSLSRGWEQFF. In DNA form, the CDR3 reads TGTGCCAGCAGCTTGTCGCGGGGTTGGGAGCAGTTCTTC.

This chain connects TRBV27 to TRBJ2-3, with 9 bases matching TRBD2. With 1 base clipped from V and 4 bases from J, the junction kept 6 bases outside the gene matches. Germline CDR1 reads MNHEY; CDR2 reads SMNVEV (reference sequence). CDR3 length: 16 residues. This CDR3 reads CASSLLASGIADTQYF. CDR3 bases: TGTGCCAGCAGTTTATTGGCTAGCGGGATCGCAGATACGCAGTATTTT.

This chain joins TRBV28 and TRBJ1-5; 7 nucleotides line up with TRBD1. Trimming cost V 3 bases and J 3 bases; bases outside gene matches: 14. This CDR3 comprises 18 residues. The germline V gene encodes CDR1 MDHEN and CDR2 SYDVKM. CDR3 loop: CASSLTRGPKGPNQPQHF. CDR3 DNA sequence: TGTGCCAGCAGTTTGACAAGGGGGCCAAAAGGACCCAATCAGCCCCAGCATTTT. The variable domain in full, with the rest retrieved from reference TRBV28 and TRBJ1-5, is DVKVTQSSRYLVKRTGEKVFLECVQDMDHENMFWYRQDPGLGLRLIYFSYDVKMKEKGDIPEGYSVSREKKERFSLILESASTNQTSMYLCASSLTRGPKGPNQPQHFGDGTRLSIL.

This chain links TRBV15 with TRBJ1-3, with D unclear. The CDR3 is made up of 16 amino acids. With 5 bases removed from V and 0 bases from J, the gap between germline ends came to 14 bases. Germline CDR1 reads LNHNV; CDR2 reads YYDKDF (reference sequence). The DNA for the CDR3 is TGTGCCACCAGCCACCCGGCGCGGAACTCTGGAAACACCATATATTTT. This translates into CATSHPARNSGNTIYF.

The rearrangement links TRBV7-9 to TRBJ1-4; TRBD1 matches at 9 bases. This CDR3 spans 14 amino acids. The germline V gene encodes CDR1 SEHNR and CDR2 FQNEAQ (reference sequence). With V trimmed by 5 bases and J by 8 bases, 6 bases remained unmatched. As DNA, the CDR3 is TGTGCCAGCAGCGGGACAGGGCTGTGGGAAAAACTGTTTTTT. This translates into CASSGTGLWEKLFF. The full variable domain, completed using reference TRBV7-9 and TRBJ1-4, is DTGVSQNPRHKITKRGQNVTFRCDPISEHNRLYWYRQTLGQGPEFLTYFQNEAQLEKSRLLSDRFSAERPKGSFSTLEIQRTEQGDSAMYLCASSGTGLWEKLFFGSGTQLSVL.

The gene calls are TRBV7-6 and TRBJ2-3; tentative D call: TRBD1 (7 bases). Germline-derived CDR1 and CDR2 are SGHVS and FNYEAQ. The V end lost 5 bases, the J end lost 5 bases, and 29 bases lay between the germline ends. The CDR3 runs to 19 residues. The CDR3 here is CASSPGEDRFNLIVDTQYF. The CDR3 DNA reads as TGTGCCAGCAGCCCGGGGGAGGACAGGTTTAATTTAATAGTAGATACGCAGTATTTT.

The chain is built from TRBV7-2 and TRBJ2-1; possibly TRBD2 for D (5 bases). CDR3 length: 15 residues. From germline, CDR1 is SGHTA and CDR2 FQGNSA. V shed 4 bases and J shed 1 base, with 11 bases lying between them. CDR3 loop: CASSSHRGSYNEQFF. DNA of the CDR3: TGTGCCAGCAGCTCCCATCGCGGGTCCTACAATGAGCAGTTCTTC.

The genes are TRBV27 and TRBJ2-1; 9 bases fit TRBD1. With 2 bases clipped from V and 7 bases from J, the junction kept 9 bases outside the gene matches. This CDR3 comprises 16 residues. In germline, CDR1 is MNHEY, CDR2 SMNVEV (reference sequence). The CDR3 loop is CASSLLPGQGENEQFF. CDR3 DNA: TGTGCCAGCAGTTTACTTCCGGGACAGGGTGAGAATGAGCAGTTCTTC.

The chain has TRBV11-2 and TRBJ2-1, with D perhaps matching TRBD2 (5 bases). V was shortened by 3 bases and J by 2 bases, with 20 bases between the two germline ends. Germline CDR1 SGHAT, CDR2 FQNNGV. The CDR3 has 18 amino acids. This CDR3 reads CASSFPTGSARTYNEQFF. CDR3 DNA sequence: TGTGCCAGCAGCTTCCCCACGGGGAGCGCGAGGACCTACAATGAGCAGTTCTTC.

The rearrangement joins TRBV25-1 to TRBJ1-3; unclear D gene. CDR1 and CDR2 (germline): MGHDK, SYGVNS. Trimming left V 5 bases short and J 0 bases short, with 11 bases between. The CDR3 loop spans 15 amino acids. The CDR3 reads CASSSQVTSGNTIYF. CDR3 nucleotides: TGTGCCAGCAGTTCTCAGGTCACCTCTGGAAACACCATATATTTT.

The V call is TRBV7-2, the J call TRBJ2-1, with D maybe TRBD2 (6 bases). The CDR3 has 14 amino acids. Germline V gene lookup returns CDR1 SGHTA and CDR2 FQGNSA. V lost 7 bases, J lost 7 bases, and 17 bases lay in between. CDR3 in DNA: TGTGCCAGCACTGTGGGGGTAGGGAGGAATGAGCAGTTCTTC. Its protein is CASTVGVGRNEQFF.

CDR3 bases: TGCGCCAGCAGTCAACGTCGGGAGGCGTTGAAGGTCGAGCAGTACGTC. Residues: CASSQRREALKVEQYV. The chain is built from TRBV23-1 and TRBJ2-7; TRBD2 matches 7 bases. TRBV23-1 is reported as an ORF; its role is uncertain. Trimming cost V 2 bases and J 6 bases; bases outside gene matches: 13. This CDR3 has 16 amino acids.

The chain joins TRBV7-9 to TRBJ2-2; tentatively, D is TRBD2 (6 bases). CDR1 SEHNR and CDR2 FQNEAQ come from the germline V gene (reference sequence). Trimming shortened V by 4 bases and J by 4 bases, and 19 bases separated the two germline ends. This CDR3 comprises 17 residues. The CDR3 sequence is CASSSQFGGSVTGELFF. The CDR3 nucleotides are TGTGCCAGCAGCTCCCAATTTGGGGGGAGTGTCACCGGGGAGCTGTTTTTT.

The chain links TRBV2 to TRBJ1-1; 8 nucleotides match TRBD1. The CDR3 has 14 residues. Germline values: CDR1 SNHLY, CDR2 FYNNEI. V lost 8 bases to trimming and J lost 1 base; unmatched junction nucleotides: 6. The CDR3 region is CASPRGTGNTEAFF. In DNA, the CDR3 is TGTGCCAGCCCCCGGGGGACAGGGAACACTGAAGCTTTCTTT.

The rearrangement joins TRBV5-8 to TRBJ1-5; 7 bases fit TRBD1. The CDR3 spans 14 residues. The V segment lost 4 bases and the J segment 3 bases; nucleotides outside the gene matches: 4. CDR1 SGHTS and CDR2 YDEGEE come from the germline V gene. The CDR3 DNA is TGTGCCAGCAGCCTGGGACAGACCAATCAGCCCCAGCATTTT. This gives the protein CASSLGQTNQPQHF.

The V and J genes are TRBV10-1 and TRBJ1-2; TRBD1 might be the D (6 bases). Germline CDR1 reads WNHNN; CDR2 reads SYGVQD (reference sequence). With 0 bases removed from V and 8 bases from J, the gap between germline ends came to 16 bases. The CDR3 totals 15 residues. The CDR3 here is CASSESIERTEGYTF. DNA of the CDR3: TGCGCCAGCAGTGAGTCGATAGAAAGGACAGAGGGCTACACCTTC.